This TCR beta chain was recorded in a study of blood T cell repertoires in COVID-19 (dated by TCRdb to the early 2020s). For the wider study: Samples covering the acute and convalescent phases of COVID-19 were provided by collaborators in the United States, Italy and Spain. The material from the prospective study consisted of cDNA or gDNA derived from T cells, B-cell-depleted T cells, or PBMCs. The dataset comprised deeply sampled blood TCRbeta repertoires from subjects exposed to, actively infected with, or recovered from COVID-19. The repertoires were made available in a free public database intended to serve as a resource for research on the immune response to SARS-CoV-2. Samples were obtained from the ongoing ImmuneRACE study (first 160 participants) and from 1,000 to 1,500 subjects provided by 6 global collaborators. The sample metadata nearly always contained a de-identified subject ID, COVID-19 status, age in years and sex. Where available, HLA class I and class II types were taken from metadata supplied by the sample provider and were not determined by assay-based typing.

The germline V gene provides CDR1 SGHRS and CDR2 YFSETQ. V loses 2 bases at its end and J loses 5 bases; junction bases beyond the gene matches: 1. The CDR3 spans 14 residues, from the cysteine through the phenylalanine. Of the read, only the CDR3 DNA is kept; its 42 bases are in frame from base 1. Another Seattle source contributed samples from volunteer blood donors who had recovered from COVID-19. Whole blood was collected in K2EDTA tubes by collaborating institutions according to the institutions' own protocols. Collaborator samples were shipped for TCRbeta analysis as frozen whole blood, isolated PBMCs, or DNA extracted from either sample type. Study-wide conclusions, independent of this receptor: The amount of clinical and demographic metadata varied by source and participant and was provided uncurated.

TCRbeta CDR3 regions were amplified from genomic DNA using the immunoSEQ Assay, a bias-controlled multiplex PCR. The paper's data handling went like this. The number of nucleated cells in each sample was estimated from the amplification of reference gene primers within the assay. To quantify the absolute abundance of each unique TCRbeta CDR3 rearrangement, sequence reads were collapsed and filtered. For each sample, productive Simpson clonality was calculated as the square root of Simpson's diversity index across productive rearrangements. Imported from immuneACCESS, the table was reduced by TCRdb to in-frame sequences with V and J called. These copies leave out some clones; in studies compared against another copy, an unresolved V gene accounts for under half, and the cause of the remainder is not known. From that table come the V and J calls and clone size; the DNA was used to work out D and trimming. The sample contains about 260,000 clones, around 87% of them found a single time. The ten largest account for around 1.5% of the sample.

Turning to this clone: The specificity of this receptor is unknown. No qualities accompany the bases; no much larger clone lies one base away.

Here the chain combines TRBV5-1 and TRBJ1-5; 10 bases in between match TRBD1. The sequencing input was peripheral blood. The sequence was obtained from a woman in her 40s who had recovered from COVID-19. The nucleotides read TGCGCCAGCAGCTTCGGACAGGGGGATCAGCCCCAGCATTTT. Its coded protein is CASSFGQGDQPQHF.